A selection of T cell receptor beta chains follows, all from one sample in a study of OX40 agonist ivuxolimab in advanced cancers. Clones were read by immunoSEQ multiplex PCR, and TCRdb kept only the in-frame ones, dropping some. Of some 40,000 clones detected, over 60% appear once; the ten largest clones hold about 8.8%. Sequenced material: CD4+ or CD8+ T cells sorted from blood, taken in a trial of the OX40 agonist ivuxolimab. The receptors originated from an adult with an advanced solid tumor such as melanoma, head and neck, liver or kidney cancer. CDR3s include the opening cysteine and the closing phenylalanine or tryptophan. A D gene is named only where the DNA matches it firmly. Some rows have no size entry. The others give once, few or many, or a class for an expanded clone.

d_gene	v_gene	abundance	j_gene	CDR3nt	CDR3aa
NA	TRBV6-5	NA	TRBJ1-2	TGTGCCAGCAGTTACTCGGCAGGGTGGGATGGCTACACCTTC	CASSYSAGWDGYTF
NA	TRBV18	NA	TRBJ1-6	TGTGCCAGCTCACCGGGGATGGGCTATTCACCCCTCCACTTT	CASSPGMGYSPLHF
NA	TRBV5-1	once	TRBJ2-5	TGCGCCAGCAGCCCTAGTCAGGAGACCCAGTACTTC	CASSPSQETQYF
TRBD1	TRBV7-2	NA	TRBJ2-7	TGTGCCAGCAGCCCCCAGGGGGCGCGATACGAGCAGTACTTC	CASSPQGARYEQYF
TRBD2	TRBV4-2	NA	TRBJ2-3	TGTGCCAGCAGCCAAGATGGGCTAGCGGGAGGTGGAGATACGCAGTATTTT	CASSQDGLAGGGDTQYF
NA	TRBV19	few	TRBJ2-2	TGTGCCAGTCAGTGGGGTTCAAACACCGGGGAGCTGTTTTTT	CASQWGSNTGELFF
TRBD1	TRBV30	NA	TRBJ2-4	TGTGCCTGGTTGCGGCAGGGGGAAAACATTCAGTACTTC	CAWLRQGENIQYF
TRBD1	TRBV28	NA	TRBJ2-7	TGTGCCAGCAGCGCAGGGGGACCCTACGAGCAGTACTTC	CASSAGGPYEQYF
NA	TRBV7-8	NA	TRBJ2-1	TGTGCCAGCAGCCCTAGGGACATCTATGAGCAGTTCTTC	CASSPRDIYEQFF
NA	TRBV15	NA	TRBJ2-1	TGTGCCACCAGCAGAGCCCCTAACGGGGGCTATGAGCAGTTCTTC	CATSRAPNGGYEQFF
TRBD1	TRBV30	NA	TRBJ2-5	TGTGCCTGGAGTTCAGGGGGCCTATCTGGAGAGACCCAGTACTTC	CAWSSGGLSGETQYF
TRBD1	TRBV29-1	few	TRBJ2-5	TGCAGCGTTGAAAACAGGGGGCTGGAGACCCAGTACTTC	CSVENRGLETQYF
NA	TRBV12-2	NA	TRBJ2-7	TGTGCAAGTCGCCCCAAGCGGGAGGGCGAGCAGTACTTC	CASRPKREGEQYF
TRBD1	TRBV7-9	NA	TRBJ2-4	TGTGCCAGCAGCCGAGACAGGGGCTGGGACATTCAGTACTTC	CASSRDRGWDIQYF
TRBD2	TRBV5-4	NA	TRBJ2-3	TGTGCCAGCAGCCCGGGACTAGCCACAGATACGCAGTATTTT	CASSPGLATDTQYF